This T cell receptor beta chain was documented in a study of identical twins. General study results and limits: Out-of-frame alpha sequences common to twins exhibited an excess of low generation probability.

From germline, CDR1 is MNHNS and CDR2 SASEGT. There are 13 residues in the CDR3. The V and J ends lost 8 bases and 4 bases respectively, with 14 bases between them. TCRdb re-derived calls from the 5' RACE reads in MiXCR, one entry per CDR3 protein. The data contain hundreds of thousands of distinct CDR3 sequences, approximately 24% of them seen just once; the ten biggest clones take up around 3%. About this clonotype: As yet, its antigen is unknown.

These data are also associated with another study on T cells expressing NK-cell markers. From that paper: In the group of eight sequenced donors, seven were HCMV-seropositive and one was seronegative. Dominant NKG2C+ clonotypes in five to seven donors made up about 1.0-8% of CD8+ T cells. Whether expanded NKG2C+ T cell clones were HCMV-specific remained unclear.

The TCR sequence derives from a young woman in good health. V is TRBV6-1 and J is TRBJ1-1; D is unclear. Specimen: CD4+ T cells sorted from blood. CDR3 DNA: TGTGCCAGCTTTAAGCCTCCGGGCACTGAAGCTTTCTTT. Protein sequence: CASFKPPGTEAFF.